The TCR beta chain described here comes from a study of blood T cells in healthy people across ages. The CDR3 covers 15 residues. Germline lookup yields CDR1 SGHAT and CDR2 FQNNGV. Trimming at V came to 6 bases and at J to 6 bases, leaving 5 bases not matched to a gene. Alongside a J-beta primer mix, a sample-barcoded 5' primer served in a second PCR lasting roughly 6 to 11 cycles. TCRdb reprocessed the 5' RACE reads with MiXCR, giving one entry per CDR3 protein. The table has more than 600,000 distinct CDR3 sequences, roughly 25% seen once. This sample was shared with a second study, whose subject was T cells of mothers and their children.

The sequencing input was blood. The V and J genes are TRBV11-2 and TRBJ2-1; 13 bases fit TRBD2. The source is a boy aged 10-17 years in good health. DNA of the CDR3: TGTGCCAGCAGTCAGACTAGCGGGGGGTTCAATGAGCAGTTCTTC. It is translated as CASSQTSGGFNEQFF.